This T cell receptor (beta chain) was identified in a study of T cells in Graves' hyperthyroidism and ophthalmopathy. PBMCs were collected from an approximately 9.5 ml volume of fresh peripheral blood. This clonotype was seen at least ten times. Germline CDR1 and CDR2: MDHEN and SYDVKM. V was pared by 8 bases and J by 1 base, with 24 bases between. The CDR3 has 17 amino acids. The CDR3 regions of TCR beta were amplified from RNA transcripts. The TCR CDR3 was amplified in a first-round RT-PCR using the HTBI primer set. A single record per CDR3 protein comes from TCRdb applying MiXCR to the multiplex PCR reads. The sample includes roughly 630,000 distinct CDR3 sequences, approximately 14% of them seen just once.

The receptor was derived from a woman aged 25-40 years with Graves' hyperthyroidism. The J gene is TRBJ2-7, the V gene TRBV28; D is perhaps TRBD1 or TRBD2 (5 bases each). The source material was blood. For the CDR3, the DNA is TGTGCCAGCGGCCCGATTGACAGCCGCGGGTGGTCCTACGAGCAGTACTTC. Its translation: CASGPIDSRGWSYEQYF. Together with reference TRBV28 and TRBJ2-7, the CDR3 gives the full variable domain: DVKVTQSSRYLVKRTGEKVFLECVQDMDHENMFWYRQDPGLGLRLIYFSYDVKMKEKGDIPEGYSVSREKKERFSLILESASTNQTSMYLCASGPIDSRGWSYEQYFGPGTRLTVT.